The rows below give T cell receptor beta chains drawn from one sample of a study of vaccination effects on CD4 cells after COVID-19. Their antigen targets remain unknown. TCRdb keeps only in-frame clones here, not all; method: immunoSEQ multiplex PCR. Of about 22,000 clones in the sample, roughly four fifths were seen once. Sequenced here: CD4+ T cells from PBMCs cultured with SARS-CoV-2 spike peptides, sampled before COVID-19 vaccination. These receptors all stem from a human donor who had a prior SARS-CoV-2 infection. CDR3s include the opening cysteine and the closing phenylalanine or tryptophan. D genes are given only for firm matches. Expanded clones are given a class, and other clones once, few, many or no size at all.

D | J | size | V | DNA | CDR3
TRBD1 | TRBJ1-2 | NA | TRBV11-3 | TGTGCCAGCAGCTTATTCGCAGGGGGCAGCTACTATGGCTACACCTTC | CASSLFAGGSYYGYTF
NA | TRBJ1-2 | NA | TRBV6-6 | TGTGCCAGCAGTCCCGCCTCTGCTCTTGACCGATCTACTAACTATGGCTACACCTTC | CASSPASALDRSTNYGYTF
NA | TRBJ2-5 | NA | TRBV19 | TGTGCCAGTAGCCGAGGAGAGACCCAGTACTTC | CASSRGETQYF
NA | TRBJ2-5 | NA | TRBV18 | TGTGCCAGCTCCTTGAGGACTAAACAAGAGACCCAGTACTTC | CASSLRTKQETQYF
NA | TRBJ1-1 | NA | TRBV5-1 | TGCGCCAGCTCCATACAGATGAACACTGAAGCTTTCTTT | CASSIQMNTEAFF
NA | TRBJ1-5 | few | TRBV29-1 | TGCAGCGTTGAAGATCGTTGGAGGGTTGAAGAATGCAATCAGCCCCAGCATTTT | CSVEDRWRVEECNQPQHF
TRBD1 | TRBJ2-7 | NA | TRBV5-1 | TGCGCCAGCAGCACAACAGGGGGCTCCTACGAGCAGTACTTC | CASSTTGGSYEQYF
TRBD1 | TRBJ1-4 | few | TRBV2 | TGTGCCAGCAGTAAAGGAGGGACAGTTAATGAAAAACTGTTTTTT | CASSKGGTVNEKLFF
NA | TRBJ1-1 | NA | TRBV11-2 | TGTGCCAGCAGCTTTAGTGGTATATCCACTGAAGCTTTCTTT | CASSFSGISTEAFF
TRBD1 | TRBJ2-3 | NA | TRBV6-1 | TGTGCCAGCAGTGAATTGGCCCCGCGAGGGGGCAGCACAGATACGCAGTATTTT | CASSELAPRGGSTDTQYF
TRBD1 | TRBJ1-2 | NA | TRBV12-3/TRBV12-4 | TGTGCCAGCAGGCAGACAGGGGTGGGTGGCTACACCTTC | CASRQTGVGGYTF